This TCR beta chain emerged from a study of beta chain features in type 1 diabetes (dated by TCRdb to the late 2010s). Notes on the research overall: Mean age, gender distribution, total cell number and subset yield did not differ between patients and healthy donors. A total of around 100 million sorted cells were examined across all samples, and RNA yield correlated strongly with the number of cells per subset. The study compared TCRB repertoires of sorted circulating CD4+ T cell subsets between recently diagnosed type 1 diabetes patients and matched healthy donors. Regulatory and stem cell-like memory subsets were isolated from only 8 patients and about eight healthy donors, whereas naive and central memory subsets came from all 30 or so donors.

A single peripheral blood draw of about 120 mL on average was collected from each donor into heparinised tubes. A BD FACSAria II was used to sort naive, central memory, regulatory and stem cell-like memory CD4+ T cells with a panel that included CD45RO, CCR7, CD25, CD127, CD95 and CD27. Purity was above 95% for every sorted population. PBMCs were isolated immediately by Lymphoprep density gradient centrifugation and stained directly without culture. Samples were stained and sorted in pairs, with one healthy donor and one patient per experiment, so that batch effects were minimized. The entire amount of isolated RNA was reverse transcribed using the High Capacity cDNA Reverse Transcription Kit, so the sequenced TCRB transcripts were expressed ones. Deep immunoSEQ sequencing was performed on naive, central memory and regulatory T cell samples, with an average of approximately 3.9 million total reads per sample. After sorted cells were lysed in RLT buffer, RNA was extracted with DNase-treated RNeasy Micro or Mini kits, with the choice depending on cell number. Each cell subset was processed on its own to prevent cross-contamination, while patient and healthy donor samples were processed together. The immunoSEQ multiplex PCR was used to amplify TCRB sequences from cDNA, generating 87-bp fragments that spanned the CDR3 region. Amplicons were sequenced on the Illumina HiSeq platform. The study's own analysis went as follows. Synthetic template baselines were used to correct PCR bias computationally, reads within Hamming distance 2 were collapsed, and singletons that could not be merged were discarded. Reads were aligned against IMGT so that V, D and J genes, CDR3 length and insertions or deletions at six rearrangement sites could be assigned. Within each subset, clonotype counts were normalized to sorted cell number, after which true diversity and Gini coefficients were computed with the tcR R package. Repertoire sharing was quantified using the overlap coefficient calculated on TCRB nucleotide sequences. TCRdb stores this immuneACCESS table with in-frame sequences only. Part of the clones is absent; in the studies checked, under half of the shortfall reflects unresolved V genes, and no reason is known for the rest. V and J calls and clone size are as listed in that table; D and trimming were resolved from the DNA. Present in this sample are roughly 290,000 clones, 8% of which were seen just once. The ten largest clonotypes hold 1% of the sample.

Overall study outcomes, separate from this receptor: Fewer insertions and more nucleotide deletions at VDJ recombination sites were observed in patients with type 1 diabetes, implying thymic rearrangement abnormalities. A moderate but significant shortening of TCRB CDR3 length was observed in type 1 diabetes patients in all four CD4+ subsets. Because cDNA rather than genomic DNA was sequenced, highly expressing activated cells could have been over-represented, although no difference in activation and CD3 levels was found between groups. HLA sub-analyses involved small numbers of individuals, so any influence of HLA type on TCRB rearrangement remained unresolved. The naive, central memory and regulatory TCRB repertoires appeared to resemble one another more closely among patients than among healthy donors. Shorter templates might have been favored by PCR, but patient and control samples were amplified and corrected together, so both groups would have been affected equally by any skew.

Details on this clone: It lacks a known antigen. The sample holds no much larger clone one base away, and base qualities are not on file.

The germline V gene supplies CDR1 SGHRS and CDR2 YFSETQ. Inclusive of the bounding cysteine and phenylalanine, the CDR3 is 13 residues long. Only CDR3 DNA remains: 39 bases, in frame from the first base. V lost 5 bases and J lost 6 bases; the stretch between them is 15 bases long. What was sequenced was central memory CD4+ T cells from blood. The sequence links TRBV5-1 to TRBJ2-7; the D region possibly corresponds to TRBD2 (5 bases align). This receptor was taken from a woman younger than 35 in good health. Read as DNA, the sequence is TGCGCCAGCAGTCTGGCTAGCTCCGGCGAGCAGTACTTC. Translated, this gives CASSLASSGEQYF.